This T cell receptor beta chain derives from a study of shared clonotypes between healthy human individuals. Regarding the study as a whole: Generation probabilities were higher for clonotypes shared across all four sorted-subset donors than for unshared ones.

J was trimmed by 6 bases and V by 3 bases; bases with no gene match: 8. CDR1 and CDR2 (germline): SGHVS, FQNEAQ. This CDR3 has 15 amino acids. Naivety among CD8 cells was defined by CD45RO negativity and positive CCR7 selection, thereby excluding terminally differentiated effector memory CD45RA+ cells. Data came from immunoSEQ multiplex PCR; TCRdb stores just in-frame clones and leaves some out. The sample holds about 580,000 clones, 98% seen once. Turning to this clone: As yet, its antigen is unknown.

Sequencing input: naive CD8+ T cells sorted from blood. The clonotype originates from a man aged 25-45 years in good health. The chain couples TRBV7-8 to TRBJ2-1, with 7 bases matching TRBD2. This CDR3 reads CASSFGGSWGNEQFF. CDR3 coding DNA: TGTGCCAGCAGCTTCGGCGGGAGTTGGGGCAATGAGCAGTTCTTC.